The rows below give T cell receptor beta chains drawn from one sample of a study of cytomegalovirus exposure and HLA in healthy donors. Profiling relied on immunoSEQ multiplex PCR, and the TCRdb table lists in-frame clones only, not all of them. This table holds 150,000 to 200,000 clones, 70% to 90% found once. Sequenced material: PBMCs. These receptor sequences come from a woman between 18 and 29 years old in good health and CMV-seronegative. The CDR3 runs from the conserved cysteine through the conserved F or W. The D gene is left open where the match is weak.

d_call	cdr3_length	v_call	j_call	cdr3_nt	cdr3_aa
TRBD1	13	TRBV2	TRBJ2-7	TGTGCCACCTACAGGGGGCAGGTCCACGAGCAGTACTTC	CATYRGQVHEQYF
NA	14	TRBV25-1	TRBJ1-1	TGTGCCAGCAGTGAGGCCGTAGCTAACACTGAAGCTTTCTTT	CASSEAVANTEAFF
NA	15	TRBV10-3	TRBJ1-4	TGTGCCATCAAGTCCCGGGTCGGCCTTAATGAAAAACTGTTTTTT	CAIKSRVGLNEKLFF
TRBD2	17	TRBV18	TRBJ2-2	TGTGCCAGTGGACTCTTTGGGACTAGCGGGGCTACCGGGGAGCTGTTTTTT	CASGLFGTSGATGELFF
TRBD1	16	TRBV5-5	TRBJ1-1	TGTGCCAGCAGCTTTTACCGGACAGGGTTGAACACTGAAGCTTTCTTT	CASSFYRTGLNTEAFF
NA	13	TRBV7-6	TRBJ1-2	TGTGCCAGCAGCGCGTACAGGGACTATGGCTACACCTTC	CASSAYRDYGYTF
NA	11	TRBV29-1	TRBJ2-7	TGCAGCGTTGCGGGGATTTACGAGCAGTACTTC	CSVAGIYEQYF
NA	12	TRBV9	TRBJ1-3	TGTGCCAGCAGCGAGGGGACATCTGCCATATATTTT	CASSEGTSAIYF
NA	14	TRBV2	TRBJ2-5	TGTGCCAGCAGACTTAAGGGGGTCGGAGAGACCCAGTACTTC	CASRLKGVGETQYF
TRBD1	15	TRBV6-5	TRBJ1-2	TGTGCCAGCAGCAAGGGACAGTTTGGACAGTATGGCTACACCTTC	CASSKGQFGQYGYTF
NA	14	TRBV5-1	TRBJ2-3	TGCGCCAGCAGCTTGGATCCTTCCACAGATACGCAGTATTTT	CASSLDPSTDTQYF